This T cell receptor beta chain was retrieved from a study of blood T cell repertoires in COVID-19. Authors' analysis steps: Amplified reference gene primers provided the basis for estimating nucleated cell counts. Clones were sequenced by immunoSEQ multiplex PCR, and TCRdb holds only the in-frame ones, with some missing. V and J calls and clone size are as listed in that table; D and trimming were resolved from the DNA. Of fewer than 80,000 clones detected, roughly four fifths appear once; the ten largest clones hold under 7%. The CDR3 runs to 16 residues. CDR1 is LGHDT and CDR2 is YNNKEL in the germline V gene (reference sequence). V trimming: 0 bases; J trimming: 5 bases; junction bases outside the gene matches: 6. This clone was seen only once.

This receptor was obtained from a human donor in a cohort sampled during active COVID-19. The chain uses TRBV3-1 (or the pseudogene TRBV3-2) and TRBJ1-1; 10 nucleotides agree with TRBD1. The sequenced sample consisted of peripheral blood. CDR3 loop: CASSQDPRQGATEAFF. Written as DNA, the CDR3 is TGTGCCAGCAGCCAAGACCCCCGACAGGGGGCGACTGAAGCTTTCTTT.